Each of the 7 T cell receptor beta chains below was sequenced from the same sample in a study of neurological immune-mediated disorders. A single record per CDR3 protein comes from TCRdb applying MiXCR to the 5' RACE reads. The data show about 40,000 distinct CDR3 sequences, 2.5% seen once. Sequencing was done on a sample of PBMCs. All receptors derive from a man aged 45-65 years with multiple sclerosis.

This clonotype is classed as medium-sized. The CDR3 DNA is TGTGCCAGCAGCCCCCGGGGGTCACAAGAGACCCAGTACTTC. Its translation: CASSPRGSQETQYF. V and J are TRBV11-3 and TRBJ2-5, with D possibly matching TRBD2 (6 bases). CDR1 and CDR2 from the germline V gene are SGHNT and YENEEA. Trimming stripped 5 bases from V and 2 bases from J, with 12 bases between. The CDR3 totals 14 residues.

In this sample, this clonotype turned up many times. The chain carries TRBV20-1 and TRBJ2-5; D unresolved. The germline V gene encodes CDR1 DFQATT and CDR2 SNEGSKA (reference sequence). The CDR3 extends over 12 amino acids. V was pared by 0 bases and J by 4 bases, with 6 bases between. CDR3 DNA sequence: TGCAGTGCTAGAGAAGCTCGAGAGACCCAGTACTTC. This codes for CSAREARETQYF.

This clonotype was counted ten times or more. The J gene is TRBJ2-2, the V gene TRBV24-1; D is perhaps TRBD1 (5 bases). The germline gives CDR1 KGHDR, CDR2 SFDVKD. V was cut by 3 bases and J by 0 bases, with 10 bases left in between. This CDR3 spans 16 amino acids. CDR3 nucleotide sequence: TGTGCCACCAGTGATCCCACAGGTGCGAACACCGGGGAGCTGTTTTTT. This gives the protein CATSDPTGANTGELFF.

The table lists this clonotype with many counts. The rearrangement links TRBV7-2 to TRBJ2-1; TRBD2 matches 8 bases. CDR1 and CDR2 (germline): SGHTA, FQGNSA. CDR3 length equals 13 residues. V dropped 7 bases and J dropped 8; count of bases not matched to a gene: 7. The CDR3 protein is CASTRRGGHEQFF. The CDR3 DNA sequence: TGTGCCAGCACTCGGCGCGGGGGGCATGAGCAGTTCTTC.

This clonotype was counted many times. V is TRBV12-3 or TRBV12-4 and J is TRBJ1-1, with unresolved D. The germline V and J ends were trimmed by 1 base and 3 bases, with 12 bases remaining between them. This CDR3 contains 15 residues. The CDR3 DNA reads TGTGCCAGCAGTTTAGTTCCCGCTGGCGACACTGAAGCTTTCTTT. Its translation is CASSLVPAGDTEAFF.

This clonotype was found many times. Here the CDR3 DNA reads TGTGCCAGCAGCCGGGACAGGGGGAAACACAATGAGCAGTTCTTC. It yields the protein CASSRDRGKHNEQFF. The J gene is TRBJ2-1, the V gene TRBV6-5; 11 positions match TRBD1. This CDR3 contains 15 residues. CDR1 and CDR2 (germline): MNHEY, SVGAGI. The V and J ends lost 6 bases and 5 bases, in that order; junction bases with no gene match: 6.

Many counts were recorded for this clonotype. The chain employs TRBV12-5 and TRBJ1-3, with D perhaps TRBD1 (5 bases). CDR3 length equals 15 residues. Germline CDR1 and CDR2: LGHNT and FRNRAP. V dropped 5 bases and J dropped 1 base, with 12 bases sitting between them. In nucleotides, the CDR3 is TGTGCTAGTGGTCCACCGGGGGATTCTGGAAACACCATATATTTT. Translated: CASGPPGDSGNTIYF.